In its sample, the clone carrying this T cell receptor beta chain was seen many times. This record comes from a study of T cells in Graves' hyperthyroidism and ophthalmopathy. The CDR3 sequence is 15 residues long. Germline V gene sequence: CDR1 SGHVS, CDR2 FQNEAQ. Trimming took 11 bases from V and 2 from J; bases not matched to a gene: 11. Authors of the study amplified TCR beta CDR3 regions from RNA transcripts. A first-round RT-PCR of the TCR CDR3 used the HTBI primer set. TCRdb ran MiXCR on the multiplex PCR reads and lists one entry per CDR3 protein. The sample comprises some 760,000 distinct CDR3 sequences, 13% to 15% of which are singletons, and 10% rests with the top ten.

This chain uses TRBV7-8 with TRBJ2-5, with TRBD2 identical over 10 bases. The sequence derives from a young woman with Graves' hyperthyroidism. The material sequenced was blood. The DNA of the CDR3 is TGTGCCTCTTTACCGGGACTAGCGCGTCAAGAGACCCAGTACTTC. The encoded protein is CASLPGLARQETQYF. The variable domain in full, with the rest retrieved from reference TRBV7-8 and TRBJ2-5, is GAGVSQSPRYKVAKRGQDVALRCDPISGHVSLFWYQQALGQGPEFLTYFQNEAQLDKSGLPSDRFFAERPEGSVSTLKIQRTQQEDSAVYLCASLPGLARQETQYFGPGTRLLVL.